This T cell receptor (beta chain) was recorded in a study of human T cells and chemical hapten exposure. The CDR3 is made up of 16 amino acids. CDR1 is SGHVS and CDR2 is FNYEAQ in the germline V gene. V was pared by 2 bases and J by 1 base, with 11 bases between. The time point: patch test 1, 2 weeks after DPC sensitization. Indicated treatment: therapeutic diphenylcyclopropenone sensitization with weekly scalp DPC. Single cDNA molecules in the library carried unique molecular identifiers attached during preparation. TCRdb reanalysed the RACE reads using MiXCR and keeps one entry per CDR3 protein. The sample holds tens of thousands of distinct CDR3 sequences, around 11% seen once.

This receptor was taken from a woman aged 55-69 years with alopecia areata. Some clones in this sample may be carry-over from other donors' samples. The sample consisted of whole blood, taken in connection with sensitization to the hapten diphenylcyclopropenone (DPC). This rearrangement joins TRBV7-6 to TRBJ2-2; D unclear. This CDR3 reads CASSLQPAQNTGELFF. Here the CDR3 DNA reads TGTGCCAGCAGCTTACAGCCCGCCCAGAACACCGGGGAGCTGTTTTTT. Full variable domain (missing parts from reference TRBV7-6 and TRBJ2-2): GAGVSQSPRYKVTKRGQDVALRCDPISGHVSLYWYRQALGQGPEFLTYFNYEAQQDKSGLPNDRFSAERPEGSISTLTIQRTEQRDSAMYRCASSLQPAQNTGELFFGEGSRLTVL.